The TCR beta chain described here comes from a study of blood T cell repertoires in COVID-19. Germline CDR1 and CDR2: WNHNN and SYGVQD (reference sequence). This CDR3 contains 14 residues. J was trimmed by 0 bases and V by 8 bases; bases with no gene match: 1. TCRdb's table, derived via immunoSEQ multiplex PCR, lists solely in-frame clones and lacks some. In the table there are 150,000 to 200,000 clones, roughly 84% of which are singletons. The receptor comes from a woman aged 25 to 39 who had been exposed to COVID-19. Sequencing was carried out using PBMCs or T cells enriched from blood (not recorded which). This chain links TRBV10-1 with TRBJ2-6; 7 nucleotides agree with TRBD2. CDR3 nucleotide sequence: TGCGCCAGCTCGGGGGGCTCTGGGGCCAACGTCCTGACTTTC. This codes for CASSGGSGANVLTF.